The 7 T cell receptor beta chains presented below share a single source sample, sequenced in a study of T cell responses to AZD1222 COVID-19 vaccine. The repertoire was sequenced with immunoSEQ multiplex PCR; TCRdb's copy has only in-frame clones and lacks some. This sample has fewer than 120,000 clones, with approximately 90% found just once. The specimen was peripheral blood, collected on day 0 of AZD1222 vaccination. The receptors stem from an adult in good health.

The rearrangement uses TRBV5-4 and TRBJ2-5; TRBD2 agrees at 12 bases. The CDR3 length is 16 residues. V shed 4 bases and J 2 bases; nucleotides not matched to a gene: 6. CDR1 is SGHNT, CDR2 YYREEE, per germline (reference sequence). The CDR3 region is CASSPGLAGKQETQYF. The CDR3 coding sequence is TGTGCCAGCAGCCCCGGACTAGCGGGGAAGCAAGAGACCCAGTACTTC.

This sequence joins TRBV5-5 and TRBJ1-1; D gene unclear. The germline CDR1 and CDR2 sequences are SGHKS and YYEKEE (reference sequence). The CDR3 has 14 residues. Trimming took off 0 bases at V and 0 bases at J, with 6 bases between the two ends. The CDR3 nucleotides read TGTGCCAGCAGCTTGGTCAGGATGAACACTGAAGCTTTCTTT. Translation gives CASSLVRMNTEAFF.

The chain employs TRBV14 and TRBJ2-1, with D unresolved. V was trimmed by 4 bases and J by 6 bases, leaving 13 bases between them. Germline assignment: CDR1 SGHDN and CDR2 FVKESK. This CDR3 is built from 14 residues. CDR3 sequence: CASSPRLKVNEQFF. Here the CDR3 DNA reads TGTGCCAGCAGCCCCCGGTTGAAGGTCAATGAGCAGTTCTTC.

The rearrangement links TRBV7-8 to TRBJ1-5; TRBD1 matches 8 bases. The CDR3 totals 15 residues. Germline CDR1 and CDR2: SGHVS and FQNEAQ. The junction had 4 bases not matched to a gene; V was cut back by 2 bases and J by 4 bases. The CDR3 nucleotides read TGTGCCAGCAGCTTACAGGGGGCTGTGAATCAGCCCCAGCATTTT. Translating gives CASSLQGAVNQPQHF.

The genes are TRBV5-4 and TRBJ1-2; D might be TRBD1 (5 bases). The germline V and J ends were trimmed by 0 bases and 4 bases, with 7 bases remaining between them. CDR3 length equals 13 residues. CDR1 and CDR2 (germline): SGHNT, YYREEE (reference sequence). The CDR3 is CASSLVGGYGYTF. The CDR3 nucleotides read TGTGCCAGCAGCTTGGTTGGGGGCTATGGCTACACCTTC. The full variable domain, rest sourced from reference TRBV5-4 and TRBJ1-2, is ETGVTQSPTHLIKTRGQQVTLRCSSQSGHNTVSWYQQALGQGPQFIFQYYREEENGRGNFPPRFSGLQFPNYSSELNVNALELDDSALYLCASSLVGGYGYTFGSGTRLTVV.

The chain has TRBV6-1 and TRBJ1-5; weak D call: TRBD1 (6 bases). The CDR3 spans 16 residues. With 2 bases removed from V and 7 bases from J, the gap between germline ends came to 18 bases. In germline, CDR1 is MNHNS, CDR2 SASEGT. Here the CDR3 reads CASSESGTRVKQPQHF. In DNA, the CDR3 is TGTGCCAGCAGTGAAAGTGGGACAAGGGTGAAGCAGCCCCAGCATTTT.

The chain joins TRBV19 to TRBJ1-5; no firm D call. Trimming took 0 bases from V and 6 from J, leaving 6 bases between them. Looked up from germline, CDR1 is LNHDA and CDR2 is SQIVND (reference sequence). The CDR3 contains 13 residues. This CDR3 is CASSIEGFQPQHF. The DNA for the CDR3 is TGTGCCAGTAGTATAGAGGGATTTCAGCCCCAGCATTTT.